This TCR beta chain was recovered during a study of technical replicates of blood from a handful of donors. In germline, CDR1 is ENHRY, CDR2 SYGVKD. This CDR3 comprises 15 residues. V was pared by 3 bases and J by 7 bases, with 13 bases between. Libraries were prepared by immunoSEQ multiplex PCR; TCRdb keeps only in-frame clonotypes and omits some of them. The table has about 93,000 clones, 95% seen once; the top ten hold over 0.25%. Sequenced input: T cells isolated from PBMCs. This chain links TRBV10-3 with TRBJ1-6, with D unresolved. This TCR came from a human donor in good health. This CDR3 reads CAISEISGRNSPLHF. The CDR3 DNA sequence: TGTGCCATCAGTGAAATCTCAGGTCGGAATTCACCCCTCCACTTT.